This record covers a single TCR beta chain. Antigen: not known. The V end lost 7 bases, the J end lost 5 bases, and 7 bases lay between the germline ends. This CDR3 is built from 11 residues. CDR1 is SNHLY, CDR2 FYNNEI, per germline. Time point denoted: peripheral blood 6 weeks after treatment start. Anywhere from 1 to 8 samples came from each patient, spanning pretreatment and on-treatment. Sequencing was performed with immunoSEQ multiplex PCR; in TCRdb, only in-frame clones are kept and a portion is missing. The sample yields approximately 93,000 clones, around four fifths seen once. The data originate from a study of PD-L1 blockade in urothelial cancer. Study details: The patients had undergone anywhere from 0 to 3 prior chemotherapy regimens. General study findings and limits: Having blood TCR clonality under the median before treatment predicted better survival. At the 3-week point, tumor-associated blood clones expanded more in durable-benefit patients.

The source was PBMCs, collected around atezolizumab (anti-PD-L1) treatment. V and J are TRBV2 and TRBJ2-3, with D hard to call. This clonotype was sampled from a man between 65 and 79 years old with urothelial cancer. The CDR3 loop reads CASTRGDTQYF. Written as DNA, the CDR3 is TGTGCCAGCACTCGCGGAGATACGCAGTATTTT.